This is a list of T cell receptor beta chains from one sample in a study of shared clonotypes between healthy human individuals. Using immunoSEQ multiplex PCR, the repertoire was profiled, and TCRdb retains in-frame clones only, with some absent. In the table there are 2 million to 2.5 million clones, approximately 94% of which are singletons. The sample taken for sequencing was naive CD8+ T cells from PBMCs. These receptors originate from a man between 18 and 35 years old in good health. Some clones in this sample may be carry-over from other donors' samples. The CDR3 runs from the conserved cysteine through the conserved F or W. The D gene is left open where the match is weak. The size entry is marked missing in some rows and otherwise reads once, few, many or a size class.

CDR3aa: CASSSPGTSYGYTF
CDR3nt: TGTGCCAGCAGCTCCCCCGGGACAAGCTATGGCTACACCTTC
d_gene: .
j_gene: TRBJ1-2
abundance: .
v_gene: TRBV5-4

CDR3aa: CASSPSGQHNTEAFF
CDR3nt: TGTGCCAGCAGCCCAAGCGGACAGCATAACACTGAAGCTTTCTTT
d_gene: .
j_gene: TRBJ1-1
abundance: .
v_gene: TRBV27

CDR3aa: CASSSRTGTSGSYREQFF
CDR3nt: TGTGCCAGCAGCTCCAGGACAGGGACTAGCGGGAGTTATAGGGAGCAGTTCTTC
d_gene: TRBD2
j_gene: TRBJ2-1
abundance: .
v_gene: TRBV7-9

CDR3aa: CASSKLSIWRRAAARSAEAFF
CDR3nt: TGTGCCAGCAGCAAACTGTCTATCTGGCGTCGGGCGGCCGCCCGGAGTGCTGAAGCTTTCTTT
d_gene: .
j_gene: TRBJ1-1
abundance: .
v_gene: TRBV21-1

CDR3aa: CASSSPGRGLNEKLFF
CDR3nt: TGTGCCAGCAGTTCACCTGGTAGGGGTCTTAATGAAAAACTGTTTTTT
d_gene: .
j_gene: TRBJ1-4
abundance: .
v_gene: TRBV28

CDR3aa: CASSFTAGGRETQYF
CDR3nt: TGTGCCAGCAGTTTTACGGCGGGAGGGAGAGAGACCCAGTACTTC
d_gene: TRBD2
j_gene: TRBJ2-5
abundance: .
v_gene: TRBV27

CDR3aa: CASSPGQGIGQPQHF
CDR3nt: TGTGCCAGCAGTCCGGGACAGGGTATTGGACAGCCCCAGCATTTT
d_gene: TRBD1
j_gene: TRBJ1-5
abundance: .
v_gene: TRBV9

CDR3aa: CASSLTQGARGYTF
CDR3nt: TGCGCCAGCAGCCTAACCCAGGGGGCGCGCGGCTACACCTTC
d_gene: TRBD1
j_gene: TRBJ1-2
abundance: .
v_gene: TRBV4-1

CDR3aa: CASCRTGGTNEQYF
CDR3nt: TGTGCCAGCTGTCGGACAGGGGGCACCAACGAGCAGTACTTC
d_gene: TRBD1
j_gene: TRBJ2-7
abundance: .
v_gene: TRBV7-9

CDR3aa: CASSPPDVTEAFF
CDR3nt: TGTGCCAGCAGCCCCCCGGACGTCACTGAAGCTTTCTTT
d_gene: .
j_gene: TRBJ1-1
abundance: few
v_gene: TRBV7-9

CDR3aa: CASSFRQGLNTEAFF
CDR3nt: TGTGCCAGCAGCTTCCGGCAGGGTTTGAACACTGAAGCTTTCTTT
d_gene: .
j_gene: TRBJ1-1
abundance: .
v_gene: TRBV11-2

CDR3aa: CAGRVLNTEAFF
CDR3nt: TGTGCCGGCAGGGTCCTGAACACTGAAGCTTTCTTT
d_gene: .
j_gene: TRBJ1-1
abundance: few
v_gene: TRBV30

CDR3aa: CASSFGSLAANTGELFF
CDR3nt: TGTGCCAGCAGTTTCGGGTCGCTAGCGGCGAACACCGGGGAGCTGTTTTTT
d_gene: TRBD2
j_gene: TRBJ2-2
abundance: .
v_gene: TRBV27

CDR3aa: CASRDDRVSYEQYF
CDR3nt: TGTGCCAGCAGGGATGACAGGGTCAGCTACGAGCAGTACTTC
d_gene: TRBD1
j_gene: TRBJ2-7
abundance: .
v_gene: TRBV6-5

CDR3aa: CASSRDLSSYNEQFF
CDR3nt: TGTGCCAGCAGCCGGGACTTGAGCTCCTACAATGAGCAGTTCTTC
d_gene: .
j_gene: TRBJ2-1
abundance: .
v_gene: TRBV28

CDR3aa: CASSLGSGDYGYTF
CDR3nt: TGTGCCAGCAGCTTAGGGTCAGGTGACTATGGCTACACCTTC
d_gene: .
j_gene: TRBJ1-2
abundance: .
v_gene: TRBV7-8

CDR3aa: CASSPSWEEWIPVKNTGELFF
CDR3nt: TGTGCCAGCAGTCCGTCATGGGAGGAGTGGATTCCGGTCAAGAACACCGGGGAGCTGTTTTTT
d_gene: .
j_gene: TRBJ2-2
abundance: once
v_gene: TRBV27

CDR3aa: CSVPGTLNGELFF
CDR3nt: TGCAGCGTTCCCGGGACTCTCAACGGGGAGCTGTTTTTT
d_gene: .
j_gene: TRBJ2-2
abundance: .
v_gene: TRBV29-1

CDR3aa: CASSLGPDHLVNYGYTF
CDR3nt: TGCGCCAGCAGCTTGGGACCCGATCATCTAGTCAACTATGGCTACACCTTC
d_gene: .
j_gene: TRBJ1-2
abundance: .
v_gene: TRBV5-1

CDR3aa: CASSQDRDRVYGYTF
CDR3nt: TGCGCCAGCAGCCAAGATAGGGACAGAGTTTATGGCTACACCTTC
d_gene: TRBD1
j_gene: TRBJ1-2
abundance: once
v_gene: TRBV4-1

CDR3aa: CASSLGQGDNEQYF
CDR3nt: TGCGCCAGCAGCTTGGGACAGGGGGACAACGAGCAGTACTTC
d_gene: TRBD1
j_gene: TRBJ2-7
abundance: .
v_gene: TRBV5-1

CDR3aa: CASSSSLRVTNEKLFF
CDR3nt: TGTGCCAGCAGTTCCTCTCTCAGGGTAACTAATGAAAAACTGTTTTTT
d_gene: .
j_gene: TRBJ1-4
abundance: .
v_gene: TRBV27

CDR3aa: CSARGPNDRGLTEAFF
CDR3nt: TGCAGCGCTCGGGGGCCAAATGACAGGGGGCTCACTGAAGCTTTCTTT
d_gene: TRBD1
j_gene: TRBJ1-1
abundance: .
v_gene: TRBV29-1

CDR3aa: CASSLGNLAGGHEQYF
CDR3nt: TGTGCCAGCAGTCTAGGAAACTTAGCGGGAGGGCACGAGCAGTACTTC
d_gene: TRBD2
j_gene: TRBJ2-7
abundance: .
v_gene: TRBV13

CDR3aa: CASSYSVDSGYTF
CDR3nt: TGTGCCAGCAGTTATTCAGTAGACAGTGGCTACACCTTC
d_gene: .
j_gene: TRBJ1-2
abundance: .
v_gene: TRBV6-5

CDR3aa: CASSPTRHNEQFF
CDR3nt: TGCGCCAGCAGCCCCACTCGGCACAATGAGCAGTTCTTC
d_gene: .
j_gene: TRBJ2-1
abundance: .
v_gene: TRBV4-1

CDR3aa: CASSLTGTVMYSNQPQHF
CDR3nt: TGTGCCAGCAGCTTGACTGGGACGGTGATGTATAGCAATCAGCCCCAGCATTTT
d_gene: .
j_gene: TRBJ1-5
abundance: once
v_gene: TRBV7-2

CDR3aa: CASTPYGVQGINTEAFF
CDR3nt: TGTGCCAGCACCCCTTATGGCGTTCAGGGGATAAACACTGAAGCTTTCTTT
d_gene: .
j_gene: TRBJ1-1
abundance: .
v_gene: TRBV27

CDR3aa: CASSLGGSLSYEQYF
CDR3nt: TGTGCCAGCAGCCTGGGCGGGTCCCTCTCCTACGAGCAGTACTTC
d_gene: .
j_gene: TRBJ2-7
abundance: once
v_gene: TRBV5-5

CDR3aa: CASKSLAASLFF
CDR3nt: TGTGCCAGCAAATCCCTCGCTGCCTCTCTTTTCTTC
d_gene: .
j_gene: TRBJ2-7
abundance: .
v_gene: TRBV6-5

CDR3aa: CASSNLDSYEQYF
CDR3nt: TGTGCCAGCAGCAACCTGGACTCCTACGAGCAGTACTTC
d_gene: .
j_gene: TRBJ2-7
abundance: .
v_gene: TRBV13

CDR3aa: CASIERAGPNQPQHF
CDR3nt: TGTGCCAGTATCGAAAGGGCAGGCCCAAATCAGCCCCAGCATTTT
d_gene: .
j_gene: TRBJ1-5
abundance: .
v_gene: TRBV19

CDR3aa: CASSQVGQYHEQYF
CDR3nt: TGTGCCAGCAGCCAAGTGGGCCAGTACCACGAGCAGTACTTC
d_gene: .
j_gene: TRBJ2-7
abundance: .
v_gene: TRBV5-6